Following are 10 T cell receptor beta chains from one sample sequenced in a study of shared clonotypes between healthy human individuals. Clones were read by immunoSEQ multiplex PCR, and TCRdb kept only the in-frame ones, dropping some. The repertoire holds some 2,100,000 clones, with around 95% as singletons. Sequenced input: naive CD4+ T cells sorted from blood. Described subset: CD45RA+ positively selected. The receptor source for this set is a man aged 18 to 35 in good health.

The chain links TRBV5-1 to TRBJ2-3; possibly TRBD1 for D (6 bases). This CDR3 is 15 amino acids long. Deletions cut 6 bases from V and 1 base from J, with 15 bases between. Germline CDR1 and CDR2: SGHRS and YFSETQ. CDR3 sequence: CASKQASGGTDTQYF. Written as DNA, the CDR3 is TGCGCCAGCAAACAGGCCTCAGGGGGCACAGATACGCAGTATTTT.

The J gene is TRBJ1-4, the V gene TRBV4-3; no definite D call. V lost 1 base, J lost 2 bases, and 8 bases lay in between. CDR3 length: 15 residues. CDR1 is LGHNA, CDR2 YSLEER, per germline. Here the CDR3 reads CASSQAPATNEKLFF. CDR3 sequence (DNA): TGCGCCAGCAGCCAAGCCCCTGCCACTAATGAAAAACTGTTTTTT.

This chain joins TRBV20-1 and TRBJ1-1; D is ambiguous. The germline CDR1 and CDR2 sequences are DFQATT and SNEGSKA (reference sequence). The CDR3 consists of 11 residues. The V end lost 2 bases, the J end lost 10 bases, and 11 bases lay between the germline ends. As DNA, the CDR3 is TGCAGTGCTAGATGGGCGGCCTTAGCTTTCTTT. This translates into CSARWAALAFF.

As to this clone: The sample carries other DNA sequences with the same CDR3. The chain couples TRBV6-4 to TRBJ2-2; no clear D. The CDR3 has 14 residues. The germline CDR1 and CDR2 sequences are MRHNA and SNTAGT. The ends were cut back, 4 bases at V and 1 base at J, with 7 bases in the middle. In nucleotides, the CDR3 is TGTGCCAGCAGTGGTCAGGAGAACACCGGGGAGCTGTTTTTT. Its protein product is CASSGQENTGELFF.

The chain couples TRBV2 to TRBJ1-5; tentatively, D is TRBD1 (5 bases). CDR1 and CDR2 (germline): SNHLY, FYNNEI. Trimming left V 1 base short and J 11 bases short, with 12 bases between. CDR3 length equals 13 residues. The CDR3 sequence is CASSEETAGAQHF. DNA of the CDR3: TGTGCCAGCAGTGAAGAAACGGCGGGGGCCCAGCATTTT.

J is TRBJ2-1 and V is TRBV20-1, with a weak D call TRBD1 (6 bases). Germline-derived CDR1 and CDR2 are DFQATT and SNEGSKA (reference sequence). CDR3 length equals 11 residues. V lost 3 bases and J 13 bases, leaving 13 bases between the germline ends. DNA for the CDR3: TGCAGTGCTAGTAGCGTTGGGGGCCAGTTCTTC. Its protein product is CSASSVGGQFF.

This chain links TRBV10-3 with TRBJ2-1, with D uncertain. V lost 3 bases and J lost 13, with 13 bases in between. The germline gives CDR1 ENHRY, CDR2 SYGVKD. This CDR3 has 12 residues. Here the CDR3 reads CAISDRYKPQFF. The CDR3 DNA reads TGTGCCATCAGTGATCGATATAAACCCCAGTTCTTC.

The chain combines TRBV6-5 with TRBJ2-2, with 7 bases matching TRBD1. J gave up 6 bases and V 6 bases, and 4 bases lay outside the gene matches. This CDR3 spans 13 amino acids. CDR1 and CDR2 (germline): MNHEY, SVGAGI. For the CDR3, the DNA is TGTGCCAGCAGGAACAGGGGTTCCGGGGAGCTGTTTTTT. Amino acids: CASRNRGSGELFF.

The chain combines TRBV27 with TRBJ1-6, with 10 bases aligning to TRBD1. Trimming removed 5 bases from V and 0 bases from J; junction bases left unmatched: 13. The CDR3 covers 20 residues. CDR1 is MNHEY, CDR2 SMNVEV, per germline (reference sequence). CDR3 coding DNA: TGTGCCAGCAGTGACAGGGGGCCCTACTCCTATAGCTCCTATAATTCACCCCTCCACTTT. This sequence encodes CASSDRGPYSYSSYNSPLHF.

In DNA, the CDR3 is TGCGCCAGCAGCCAGACTAGGAATTCACCCCTCCACTTT. Its protein is CASSQTRNSPLHF. This chain joins TRBV4-3 and TRBJ1-6, with unresolved D. Between the trimmed V and J ends, which lost 3 bases and 7 bases, there was a span of 7 bases. This CDR3 is built from 13 residues. The germline gives CDR1 LGHNA, CDR2 YSLEER.